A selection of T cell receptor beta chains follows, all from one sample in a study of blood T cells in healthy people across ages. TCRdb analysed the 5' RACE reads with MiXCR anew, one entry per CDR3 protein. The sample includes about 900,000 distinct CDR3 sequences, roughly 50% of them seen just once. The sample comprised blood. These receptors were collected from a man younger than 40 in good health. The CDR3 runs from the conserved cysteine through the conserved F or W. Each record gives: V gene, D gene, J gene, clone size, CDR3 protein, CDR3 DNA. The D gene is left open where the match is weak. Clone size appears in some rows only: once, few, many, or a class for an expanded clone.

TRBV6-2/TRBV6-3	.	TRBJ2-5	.	CASSYGSGAPETQYF	TGTGCCAGCAGTTACGGTTCCGGGGCCCCAGAGACCCAGTACTTC
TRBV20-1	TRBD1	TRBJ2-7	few	CSASPRQGRYEQYF	TGCAGTGCCTCCCCGAGACAGGGTCGATACGAGCAGTACTTC
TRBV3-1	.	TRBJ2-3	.	CASSQLGGGVTDTQYF	TGTGCCAGCAGCCAGTTAGGTGGGGGAGTCACAGATACGCAGTATTTT
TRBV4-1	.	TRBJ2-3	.	CASSQVRGAPDTQYF	TGCGCCAGCAGCCAAGTACGAGGGGCCCCAGATACGCAGTATTTT
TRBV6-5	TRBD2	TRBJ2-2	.	CASSWGLASTGELFF	TGTGCCAGCAGCTGGGGACTAGCTAGCACCGGGGAGCTGTTTTTT
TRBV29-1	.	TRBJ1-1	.	CSAITGTNTEAFF	TGCAGCGCTATTACAGGAACTAACACTGAAGCTTTCTTT
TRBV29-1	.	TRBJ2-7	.	CSVEDLQGGEQYF	TGCAGCGTTGAAGATCTACAGGGTGGGGAGCAGTACTTC
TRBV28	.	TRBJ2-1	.	CASGGAAYNEQFF	TGTGCCAGCGGGGGGGCGGCCTACAATGAGCAGTTCTTC
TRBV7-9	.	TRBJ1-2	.	CASSSTDMVLGSYTF	TGTGCCAGCAGTTCGACAGATATGGTTTTGGGGAGCTACACCTTC
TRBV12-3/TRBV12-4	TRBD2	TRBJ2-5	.	CASSPQGIAGVPTQYF	TGTGCCAGCAGTCCCCAAGGGATAGCGGGGGTCCCCACCCAGTACTTC
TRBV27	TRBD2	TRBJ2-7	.	CASSSRRESSYEQYF	TGTGCCAGCAGTTCCCGGCGGGAGAGCTCCTACGAGCAGTACTTC
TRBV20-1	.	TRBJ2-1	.	CSARVGRGSNEQFF	TGCAGTGCTAGAGTTGGCAGGGGAAGCAATGAGCAGTTCTTC
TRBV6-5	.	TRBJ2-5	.	CASRIPGSQETQYF	TGTGCCAGCAGGATTCCGGGTAGCCAAGAGACCCAGTACTTC
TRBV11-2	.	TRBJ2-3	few	CASSFLEGRTDTQYF	TGTGCCAGCAGCTTTCTCGAGGGTAGAACAGATACGCAGTATTTT
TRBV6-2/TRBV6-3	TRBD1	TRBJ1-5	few	CASSRTGDNQPQHF	TGTGCCAGCAGTAGGACAGGGGACAATCAGCCCCAGCATTTT
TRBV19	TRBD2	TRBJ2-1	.	CASSPGLADTNEQFF	TGTGCCAGTAGCCCGGGACTAGCGGATACTAATGAGCAGTTCTTC
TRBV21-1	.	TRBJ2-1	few	CASSKEAGGPYNEQFF	TGTGCCAGCAGCAAAGAGGCGGGGGGCCCCTACAATGAGCAGTTCTTC
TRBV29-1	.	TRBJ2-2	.	CSVERGFGAGELFF	TGCAGCGTTGAACGGGGGTTCGGGGCCGGGGAGCTGTTTTTT
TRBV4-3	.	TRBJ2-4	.	CASSQDVPTALRTKNIQYF	TGCGCCAGCAGCCAAGACGTCCCTACGGCGTTAAGGACCAAAAACATTCAGTACTTC
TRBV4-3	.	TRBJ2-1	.	CASSQDSAYNEQFF	TGCGCCAGCAGCCAAGATTCGGCCTACAATGAGCAGTTCTTC
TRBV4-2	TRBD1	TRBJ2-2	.	CASSQGGQGRTGELFF	TGTGCCAGCAGCCAAGGAGGACAGGGACGGACCGGGGAGCTGTTTTTT
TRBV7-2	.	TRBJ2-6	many	CASSLDSSGANVLTF	TGTGCCAGCAGCTTAGACAGCTCTGGGGCCAACGTCCTGACTTTC